The following is a T cell receptor (beta chain) sequence with its context. The data are from a study of blood T cell repertoires in COVID-19. Looking at the study overall: The United States, Italy and Spain provided the acute and convalescent COVID-19 samples.

Per germline, CDR1 MNHEY and CDR2 SVGAGI. V gave up 2 bases and J gave up 8 bases, with 10 bases separating them. This CDR3 spans 14 amino acids. Original analysis: Estimates of nucleated cell counts were drawn from the amplification of reference gene primers. TCRdb's copy holds only in-frame clones and misses some; the assay was immunoSEQ multiplex PCR. V, J and clone size are those of that table, while D and trimming were read from the DNA. This table has roughly 120,000 clones, nearly 85% appearing once. The sequenced material came from peripheral blood. The chain has TRBV6-5 and TRBJ1-6, with D hard to call. The receptor's source is a woman between 45 and 65 years old with acute or convalescent COVID-19. The CDR3 DNA sequence: TGTGCCAGCAGTTACACCTATCCCGATTCACCCCTCCACTTT. Its translation: CASSYTYPDSPLHF.